What follows are 27 T cell receptor beta chains derived from one specimen sequenced in a study of T cells in localized non-small cell lung cancer (dated by TCRdb to 2018 to 2020). The protocol used for the library was the immunoSEQ multiplex PCR assay. Here the immuneACCESS table is served through TCRdb, limited to in-frame sequences with V and J called. Missing clones are a known gap in these copies; in checked studies unresolved V genes cover under half, and the rest lacks a known reason. In this sample the table shows approximately 54,000 clones, roughly 89% of which occur a single time. In total, the top ten clones hold 5.2% of the sample. The input for sequencing was peripheral blood, taken before any cancer treatment. These TCRs come from a woman between 40 and 69 years old with stage I lung adenocarcinoma.

By its share, this clone is medium-sized. V usage is TRBV5-3 and J usage is TRBJ2-1; TRBD2 agrees at 12 bases. TRBV5-3 is an ORF, and what it does is uncertain. J was trimmed by 9 bases and V by 4 bases; bases with no gene match: 17. The CDR3 has 18 amino acids. CDR3 nucleotide sequence: TGTGCCAGAAGCCGAGACCCCCCCGGACTAGCGGGGTGTGGTGAGCAGTTCTTC. This sequence encodes CARSRDPPGLAGCGEQFF.

The chain combines TRBV6-5 with TRBJ1-5; D remains unclear. The germline gives CDR1 MNHEY, CDR2 SVGAGI. The V and J ends lost 10 bases and 2 bases respectively, with 15 bases between them. The CDR3 has 14 amino acids. The CDR3 DNA reads as TGTGCCACTTCGGAAGGGAGAGGCAATCAGCCCCAGCATTTT. This encodes CATSEGRGNQPQHF.

The rearrangement links TRBV19 to TRBJ1-5, with TRBD1 matching over 7 bases. Germline V gives CDR1 LNHDA, CDR2 SQIVND (reference sequence). Germline trimming cut 3 bases from V and 5 bases from J; bases unmatched to any gene: 10. CDR3 length: 16 residues. The CDR3 DNA reads as TGTGCCAGTAGTATCGACAGAGGGGGCTGGGATCAGCCCCAGCATTTT. Amino acid sequence: CASSIDRGGWDQPQHF.

This chain links TRBV11-2 with TRBJ2-5; 7 bases are a match to TRBD1. This CDR3 has 13 residues. Germline trimming cut 3 bases from V and 5 bases from J; bases unmatched to any gene: 3. CDR1 is SGHAT and CDR2 is FQNNGV in the germline V gene. The chain's CDR3 is CASSFRGSETQYF. In nucleotides, the CDR3 is TGTGCCAGCAGCTTCAGGGGGTCGGAGACCCAGTACTTC.

This rearrangement joins TRBV4-1 to TRBJ1-2; 7 positions match TRBD1. The CDR3 totals 16 residues. Germline lookup yields CDR1 MGHRA and CDR2 YSYEKL. V shed 5 bases, J shed 4 bases, and the junction held 13 bases outside the gene matches. The CDR3 DNA sequence: TGCGCCAGCAGCAAGATCGAGACAGGGCAAGGCTATGGCTACACCTTC. It codes for CASSKIETGQGYGYTF.

This chain connects TRBV7-2 to TRBJ2-3; 11 bases are shared with TRBD2. Germline V CDR1 and CDR2: SGHTA, FQGNSA. V lost 1 base and J lost 1; bases outside the gene matches: 7. The CDR3 covers 18 residues. CDR3 region: CASSLEGSGGAGTDTQYF. The CDR3 DNA follows: TGTGCCAGCAGCTTAGAAGGTAGCGGGGGGGCCGGCACAGATACGCAGTATTTT.

Written as DNA, the CDR3 is TGTGCCAGCAGCTTGGCCGGGGAGCTGTTTTTT. Its translation is CASSLAGELFF. The chain links TRBV5-6 to TRBJ2-2; no definite D call. Germline V gene sequence: CDR1 SGHDT, CDR2 YYEEEE. This CDR3 has 11 residues. Trimming removed 0 bases from V and 6 bases from J, with 0 bases in between.

The chain uses TRBV10-1 and TRBJ2-5; 11 positions agree with TRBD1. Looked up from germline, CDR1 is WNHNN and CDR2 is SYGVQD (reference sequence). The CDR3 consists of 15 residues. The V and J ends lost 3 bases and 5 bases, in that order; junction bases with no gene match: 5. The chain's CDR3 is CASSERTGGKETQYF. DNA of the CDR3: TGCGCCAGCAGTGAACGGACAGGGGGCAAGGAGACCCAGTACTTC.

The chain carries TRBV28 and TRBJ1-5; D is unclear. The CDR3 runs to 13 residues. CDR1 is MDHEN, CDR2 SYDVKM, per germline. V lost 5 bases to trimming and J lost 6 bases, with 11 bases between them. The CDR3 DNA reads as TGTGCCAGCAGTACCCCGAGGTTTCAGCCCCAGCATTTT. It yields the protein CASSTPRFQPQHF.

This chain connects TRBV18 to TRBJ2-1; D call uncertain. V was pared by 5 bases and J by 0 bases, with 11 bases between. The length of the CDR3 is 15 residues. The germline V gene has CDR1 KGHSH and CDR2 LQKENI. The CDR3 bases are TGTGCCAGCTCAATCGACGGAGTCTCCTACAATGAGCAGTTCTTC. Translating it yields CASSIDGVSYNEQFF.

The CDR3 nucleotides are TGTGCCAGCAGCTTAGTTGGCGGGGGCTCTGGAAACACCATATATTTT. This encodes CASSLVGGGSGNTIYF. The gene calls are TRBV5-4 and TRBJ1-3, with D maybe TRBD1 (5 bases). The CDR3 has 16 residues. Per the germline V gene, CDR1 is SGHNT and CDR2 is YYREEE (reference sequence). V lost 2 bases to trimming and J lost 0 bases, with 12 bases between them.

V is TRBV19 and J is TRBJ1-4; maybe TRBD1 (6 bases). The germline V and J ends were trimmed by 5 bases and 10 bases, with 17 bases remaining between them. Looked up from germline, CDR1 is LNHDA and CDR2 is SQIVND (reference sequence). The CDR3 contains 14 residues. CDR3 amino acids: CASSPGTWGRKLFF. In DNA, the CDR3 is TGTGCCAGTAGTCCCGGGACATGGGGGAGAAAACTGTTTTTT.

The chain has TRBV19 and TRBJ1-2, with D tentatively TRBD1 (5 bases). CDR1 is LNHDA and CDR2 is SQIVND in the germline V gene (reference sequence). The CDR3 spans 14 residues. V lost 3 bases and J lost 1, with 9 bases in between. CDR3 in amino acids: CASSIWGNNYGYTF. CDR3 nucleotide sequence: TGTGCCAGTAGTATCTGGGGCAATAACTATGGCTACACCTTC.

The chain recombines TRBV2 with TRBJ2-7; D gene ambiguous. V was cut by 7 bases and J by 2 bases, with 6 bases left in between. Germline values: CDR1 SNHLY, CDR2 FYNNEI. The CDR3 has 11 amino acids. For the CDR3, the DNA is TGTGCCAGCAACGGAGCCTACGAGCAGTACTTC. Residues: CASNGAYEQYF.

J is TRBJ2-7 and V is TRBV29-1, with 7 bases that match TRBD1. CDR1 and CDR2 (germline): SQVTM, ANQGSEA. This CDR3 has 15 residues. V gave up 4 bases and J gave up 2 bases; unmatched junction bases: 11. CDR3 protein: CSVAYATGRPYEQYF. In DNA form, the CDR3 reads TGCAGCGTTGCCTATGCGACAGGGCGCCCCTACGAGCAGTACTTC.

The rearrangement joins TRBV11-2 to TRBJ2-7; perhaps TRBD2 as D (6 bases). Germline lookup yields CDR1 SGHAT and CDR2 FQNNGV. V was clipped by 5 bases and J by 2 bases, with 16 bases between them. The CDR3 has 15 amino acids. CDR3 protein: CASSHLGTVPYEQYF. The CDR3, as DNA: TGTGCCAGCAGCCATTTAGGGACTGTTCCCTACGAGCAGTACTTC.

The chain joins TRBV19 to TRBJ1-4; 9 bases are shared with TRBD1. CDR1 is LNHDA, CDR2 SQIVND, per germline (reference sequence). The trim removed 4 bases at V and 10 bases at J, leaving 7 bases unmatched. The CDR3 covers 14 residues. In DNA, the CDR3 is TGTGCCAGTAGTACTTCGGACAGGGGTGTAAAACTGTTTTTT. This gives the protein CASSTSDRGVKLFF.

Notes on this clone: One junction end does not reproduce the germline sequence, and a read error may be involved. The V and J genes are TRBV23-1 and TRBJ1-6; the D is unclear. TRBV23-1 is an ORF for which the function is uncertain. The CDR3 totals 8 residues. The CDR3: CASSQSRF. CDR3 DNA sequence: TGCGCCAGCAGTCAATCTCGCTTT.

The rearrangement uses TRBV30 and TRBJ2-7; 14 bases map to TRBD2. The ends lost 4 bases at V and 5 bases at J; junction bases unmatched: 7. CDR3 size: 15 residues. Per germline, CDR1 GTSNPN and CDR2 SVGIG (reference sequence). As DNA, the CDR3 is TGTGCCTGGACCCAAGGACTAGCGGGGGGCGACGAGCAGTACTTC. Translation: CAWTQGLAGGDEQYF.

The genes are TRBV19 and TRBJ1-2; possible D gene TRBD1, 6 bases. Germline V lookup: CDR1 LNHDA, CDR2 SQIVND (reference sequence). The V gene lost 11 bases and the J gene lost 4 bases, with 11 bases spanning the gap. The CDR3 has 11 residues. This chain's CDR3 is CAGSDSYGYTF. The CDR3 region has the DNA TGTGCCGGATCGGACAGCTATGGCTACACCTTC.

The chain is built from TRBV10-3 and TRBJ2-2; possibly TRBD2 for D (6 bases). The V and J ends lost 3 bases and 6 bases respectively, with 11 bases between them. The CDR3 length is 14 residues. Germline CDR1 and CDR2: ENHRY and SYGVKD. CDR3 bases: TGTGCCATCAGTGAAGTCGCGGGGTCCGGGGAGCTGTTTTTT. Its translation: CAISEVAGSGELFF.

The rearrangement joins TRBV11-2 to TRBJ2-3; D call uncertain. V shed 1 base and J shed 4 bases, with 3 bases lying between them. Germline V gene data show CDR1 as SGHAT and CDR2 as FQNNGV. CDR3 length equals 12 residues. In DNA, the CDR3 is TGTGCCAGCAGCTTAGTCGCAGATACGCAGTATTTT. Translating it yields CASSLVADTQYF.

This CDR3 is CAISESSQGARRPQHF. CDR3 nucleotide sequence: TGTGCCATCAGTGAGTCGAGTCAGGGGGCGCGTCGGCCCCAGCATTTT. The chain carries TRBV10-3 and TRBJ1-5, with 8 bases lining up with TRBD1. The CDR3 runs 16 residues. V gave up 0 bases and J gave up 9 bases; unmatched junction bases: 10. Germline-derived CDR1 and CDR2 are ENHRY and SYGVKD.

As regards this clone: Its ends do not fully match the called genes, so a read error is possible. The rearrangement uses TRBV9 and TRBJ1-1, with D perhaps matching TRBD1 (5 bases). The CDR3 sequence is 14 residues long. CDR1 is SGDLS, CDR2 YYNGEE, per germline. The CDR3 spells CASNVEGLNTEAFF. The CDR3, as DNA: TGTGCCAGCAACGTAGAGGGGTTGAACACTGAAGCTTTCTTT. Looking up the rest from reference TRBV9 and TRBJ1-1 gives the full variable domain: DSGVTQTPKHLITATGQRVTLRCSPRSGDLSVYWYQQSLDQGLQFLIQYYNGEERAKGNILERFSAQQFPDLHSELNLSSLELGDSALYFCASNVEGLNTEAFFGQGTRLTVV.

The V gene is TRBV4-1, the J gene TRBJ1-2, with D perhaps matching TRBD1 (5 bases). In germline, CDR1 is MGHRA, CDR2 YSYEKL. The CDR3 is made up of 14 amino acids. Trimming took off 2 bases at V and 4 bases at J, with 11 bases between the two ends. The CDR3 sequence: CASSQTSGTYGYTF. DNA for the CDR3: TGCGCCAGCAGCCAAACGTCAGGGACCTATGGCTACACCTTC.

The rearrangement joins TRBV7-2 to TRBJ2-7, with TRBD1 as a possible D gene (5 bases). The CDR3 totals 16 residues. The V and J ends lost 5 bases and 3 bases respectively, with 20 bases between them. CDR1 is SGHTA and CDR2 is FQGNSA in the germline V gene. In nucleotides, the CDR3 is TGTGCCAGCAGCCCTCCAAACACAGGTTACCTCTACGAGCAGTACTTC. It translates to CASSPPNTGYLYEQYF. Drawing the rest from reference TRBV7-2 and TRBJ2-7, the complete variable domain is GAGVSQSPSNKVTEKGKDVELRCDPISGHTALYWYRQSLGQGLEFLIYFQGNSAPDKSGLPSDRFSAERTGGSVSTLTIQRTQQEDSAVYLCASSPPNTGYLYEQYFGPGTRLTVT.

The rearrangement joins TRBV7-2 to TRBJ2-3; D is ambiguous. V lost 5 bases and J 6 bases, leaving 9 bases between the germline ends. Germline assignment: CDR1 SGHTA and CDR2 FQGNSA. This CDR3 contains 12 residues. DNA of the CDR3: TGTGCCAGCAGCCAAGGGTACGATACGCAGTATTTT. It specifies CASSQGYDTQYF.